A single sample gave rise to the 2 T cell receptor beta chains below, sequenced in a study of T cells after somatic rescue of genetic block. Repertoires were generated with immunoSEQ multiplex PCR, while TCRdb's copy carries only in-frame clones and drops some. Counted here are roughly 110,000 clones, under 95% occurring once; the ten biggest clones make up 1.4%. Sequencing was done on a sample of peripheral blood mononuclear cells (PBMCs). The origin of the receptors is a woman aged 18-29 years.

This clone was counted once. The rearrangement joins TRBV6-5 to TRBJ1-5; a possible D gene is TRBD1 (5 bases). Germline CDR1 and CDR2: MNHEY and SVGAGI. This CDR3 is built from 15 residues. V lost 2 bases, J lost 3 bases, and 11 bases lay in between. The CDR3 DNA follows: TGTGCCAGCAGTTACGGGGGGTACGTCAATCAGCCCCAGCATTTT. Its translation: CASSYGGYVNQPQHF.

The CDR3: CASAFTGSGVSPLHF. The CDR3 DNA follows: TGTGCCAGTGCGTTCACCGGGTCTGGGGTTTCACCCCTCCACTTT. The chain carries TRBV6-6 and TRBJ1-6; D not certain. Per germline, CDR1 MNHNY and CDR2 SVGAGI (reference sequence). Trimming left V 9 bases short and J 9 bases short, with 21 bases between. The CDR3 runs to 15 residues.